The following is a T cell receptor beta chain sequence with its context. As yet, its antigen is unknown. This entry comes from a study of cytomegalovirus exposure and HLA in healthy donors. General study findings and limits: Later analysis reportedly placed an Asian-associated ancestry cluster below the roughly 700-donor mean in N-insertions. In a later analysis, across HLA loci, associated TCR counts were highest for DRB1, lowest for HLA-C.

Germline V CDR1 and CDR2: LNHNV, YYDKDF (reference sequence). The germline V and J ends were trimmed by 0 bases and 2 bases, with 11 bases remaining between them. The CDR3 runs to 15 residues. The PCR contained 60 Vbeta and 13 Jbeta primers. Original processing methods: In a later analysis, of 70 million to 85 million unique beta chains, roughly 9.9 million appeared in at least two donors. TCRdb keeps only in-frame clones here, not all; method: immunoSEQ multiplex PCR. V and J calls and clone size are as listed in that table; D and trimming were resolved from the DNA. Altogether 150,000 or so clones are present, roughly 80% being singletons, with the ten largest covering approximately 1.3%.

Sequences were obtained from PBMCs. This sequence was found in a man in his fifties or sixties in good health and CMV-seropositive. The chain is built from TRBV15 and TRBJ2-7; a weak D match, TRBD1 (6 bases). Here the CDR3 reads CATSREGQITYEQYF. The CDR3 bases are TGTGCCACCAGCAGAGAGGGACAAATCACCTACGAGCAGTACTTC.